The T cell receptor (beta chain) under discussion was sequenced for a study of T cell repertoires and HLA-DP antigens. Overall study: Versus self, one alloantigen differed at one groove amino acid, the other at about 10. Donors were two male and one female, aged 18-to-29 to 60-to-69.

The ends were cut back, 5 bases at V and 1 base at J, with 8 bases in the middle. Looked up from germline, CDR1 is SGHTA and CDR2 is FQGTGA. CDR3 size: 13 residues. Amplification used primers for 54 TRBV and 13 TRBJ segments. Measured with immunoSEQ multiplex PCR; TCRdb has only the in-frame clones, and not every one. The table records around 90,000 clones, about 89% of them present only once. Untouched CD4+ T cells were isolated by negative selection, averaging roughly 98% purity. This clone was recorded once. Antigen unknown. The TCR comes from a man in his fifties in good health and CMV-seronegative. The rearrangement joins TRBV7-3 to TRBJ1-1; TRBD1 is a possible D gene (5 bases). The sample was CD4+ T cells from PBMCs. The CDR3 DNA follows: TGTGCCAGCAGCCTACAGGCGAACACTGAAGCTTTCTTT. As protein: CASSLQANTEAFF.